This TCR beta chain comes out of a study of blood T cell repertoires in COVID-19. Study-wide background: Sources were T cells, B-cell-depleted T cells, or PBMCs; the material itself was cDNA or gDNA.

Per the original data handling: Reference gene primer amplification yielded estimated nucleated cell counts. Only in-frame clones appear in the TCRdb table, and some are missing; sequencing was by immunoSEQ multiplex PCR. D and trimming come from the DNA, and the V and J calls and clone size come from that table. The table has about 83,000 clones, roughly nine tenths seen once; the top ten hold roughly 15%. This receptor was taken from a woman of 80 years or more with active or convalescent COVID-19. What was sequenced was peripheral blood.

As DNA, the CDR3 is TGTGCCAGCAGCCAGCAGCGGGGGCCGATTCGGAATGAGCAGTTCTTC. Residues: CASSQQRGPIRNEQFF. This chain uses TRBV3-1 (or the pseudogene TRBV3-2) with TRBJ2-1, with TRBD2 matching 8 bases. V was pared by 3 bases and J by 7 bases, with 11 bases of the junction left unmatched. The CDR3 is made up of 16 amino acids. Looked up from germline, CDR1 is LGHDT and CDR2 is YNNKEL (reference sequence).